Listed below are T cell receptor beta chains from one sample, sequenced in a study of T-cell memory formation after mild COVID-19. TCRdb itself ran the 5' RACE reads through MiXCR, one entry per CDR3 protein. The data contain 250,000 to 350,000 distinct CDR3 sequences, roughly an eighth of them singletons. Material: PBMCs or a T cell subset sorted from them (not recorded which). These TCRs come from a man aged 18 to 30 who had mild COVID-19 (a few samples of this study predate the infection). Cell type and time point are not known. CDR3s include the opening cysteine and the closing phenylalanine or tryptophan. The order of the fields is V gene, CDR3 length, J gene, clone size, D gene, CDR3 protein, CDR3 DNA. A D gene is named only where the DNA matches it firmly. Some rows mark clone size as missing; the rest say once, few, many or name a class of expanded clone.

V: TRBV2; length: 18; J: TRBJ1-5; size: few; D: TRBD1; CDR3: CASSLRPGQGWGNQPQHF; DNA: TGTGCCAGCAGTTTACGCCCGGGACAGGGGTGGGGCAATCAGCCCCAGCATTTT
V: TRBV6-2/TRBV6-3; length: 12; J: TRBJ2-1; size: .; D: .; CDR3: CASSYGYTADHF; DNA: TGTGCCAGCAGTTACGGGTATACTGCTGATCACTTC
V: TRBV6-1; length: 13; J: TRBJ2-6; size: .; D: .; CDR3: CASTNSGANVLTF; DNA: TGTGCCAGCACTAACTCTGGGGCCAACGTCCTGACTTTC
V: TRBV5-1; length: 15; J: TRBJ1-1; size: many; D: TRBD1; CDR3: CASSSYRTGRSEAFF; DNA: TGCGCCAGCAGCTCTTACCGGACAGGGAGGAGTGAAGCTTTCTTT
V: TRBV5-1; length: 16; J: TRBJ2-2; size: few; D: TRBD1; CDR3: CASSGTGTVSTGELFF; DNA: TGCGCCAGCAGCGGAACCGGGACAGTGAGCACCGGGGAGCTGTTTTTT
V: TRBV27; length: 14; J: TRBJ2-5; size: .; D: .; CDR3: CASSSHSSVETQYF; DNA: TGTGCCAGCAGTTCACACTCTAGCGTGGAGACCCAGTACTTC
V: TRBV6-1; length: 14; J: TRBJ1-5; size: few; D: .; CDR3: CASSGGFSDQPQHF; DNA: TGTGCCAGCAGTGGAGGGTTTAGTGATCAGCCCCAGCATTTT
V: TRBV18; length: 14; J: TRBJ2-5; size: .; D: .; CDR3: CASSPVFVPETQYF; DNA: TGTGCCAGCTCACCGGTCTTTGTCCCAGAGACCCAGTACTTC
V: TRBV14; length: 15; J: TRBJ1-1; size: .; D: .; CDR3: CASSQVPSMNTEAFF; DNA: TGTGCCAGCAGCCAAGTTCCGTCCATGAACACTGAAGCTTTCTTT
V: TRBV7-2; length: 15; J: TRBJ2-5; size: many; D: .; CDR3: CASSPAVPGRETQYF; DNA: TGTGCCAGCAGTCCGGCCGTTCCGGGGAGAGAGACCCAGTACTTC
V: TRBV5-1; length: 14; J: TRBJ2-7; size: many; D: .; CDR3: CASSPKGPSREQYF; DNA: TGCGCCAGCAGTCCTAAGGGGCCATCTCGGGAGCAGTACTTC
V: TRBV18; length: 15; J: TRBJ2-7; size: .; D: TRBD1; CDR3: CASSLGQASSYEQYF; DNA: TGTGCCAGCTCACTGGGACAGGCGAGCTCCTACGAGCAGTACTTC
V: TRBV2; length: 16; J: TRBJ2-7; size: .; D: TRBD1; CDR3: CASRTDPGTGRYEQYF; DNA: TGTGCCAGCAGAACGGACCCCGGGACAGGGCGTTACGAGCAGTACTTC
V: TRBV3-1; length: 19; J: TRBJ2-1; size: .; D: TRBD1; CDR3: CASSRRAGGGTGSYNEQFF; DNA: TGTGCCAGCAGCCGGCGGGCCGGGGGTGGGACAGGCTCCTACAATGAGCAGTTCTTC
V: TRBV24-1; length: 13; J: TRBJ2-3; size: .; D: .; CDR3: CATTASGTDTQYF; DNA: TGTGCCACCACCGCGAGCGGCACAGATACGCAGTATTTT
V: TRBV7-9; length: 14; J: TRBJ2-5; size: few; D: TRBD2; CDR3: CASSSSSGGPPQYF; DNA: TGTGCCAGCAGCTCCTCTAGCGGGGGGCCGCCCCAGTACTTC
V: TRBV7-8; length: 16; J: TRBJ2-6; size: .; D: .; CDR3: CASSGSQASGANVLTF; DNA: TGTGCCAGCAGCGGATCTCAGGCGAGTGGGGCCAACGTCCTGACTTTC
V: TRBV6-2/TRBV6-3; length: 14; J: TRBJ1-2; size: few; D: .; CDR3: CASSLPMGTYGYTF; DNA: TGTGCCAGCAGCCTGCCCATGGGAACCTATGGCTACACCTTC
V: TRBV20-1; length: 17; J: TRBJ2-3; size: few; D: TRBD2; CDR3: CSATTSGGRYSTDTQYF; DNA: TGCAGTGCCACAACTAGCGGGGGCCGGTATAGCACAGATACGCAGTATTTT
V: TRBV27; length: 15; J: TRBJ1-6; size: .; D: .; CDR3: CASSLLLDSVSPLHF; DNA: TGTGCCAGCAGTTTACTTTTGGACAGTGTATCACCCCTCCACTTT
V: TRBV4-3; length: 16; J: TRBJ2-1; size: few; D: .; CDR3: CASSQDGGGGLDEQFF; DNA: TGCGCCAGCAGCCAAGATGGGGGGGGCGGTTTAGATGAGCAGTTCTTC
V: TRBV7-8; length: 14; J: TRBJ2-1; size: many; D: .; CDR3: CASSTRTLRNEQFF; DNA: TGTGCCAGCAGCACCCGGACATTGCGCAATGAGCAGTTCTTC
V: TRBV28; length: 11; J: TRBJ1-5; size: few; D: .; CDR3: CASRATRAQHF; DNA: TGTGCCAGCAGAGCGACGCGGGCCCAGCATTTT
V: TRBV19; length: 12; J: TRBJ2-3; size: once; D: .; CDR3: CASSIVARTQYF; DNA: TGTGCCAGTAGTATAGTAGCGCGCACGCAGTATTTT
V: TRBV4-2; length: 17; J: TRBJ1-4; size: few; D: .; CDR3: CASSPSSKGNYNEKLFF; DNA: TGTGCCAGCAGCCCGTCAAGTAAAGGGAATTATAATGAAAAACTGTTTTTT
V: TRBV5-5; length: 17; J: TRBJ2-7; size: .; D: TRBD2; CDR3: CASSTTSGGPSSYEQYF; DNA: TGTGCCAGCAGCACGACTAGCGGGGGGCCCTCCTCCTACGAGCAGTACTTC
V: TRBV20-1; length: 14; J: TRBJ1-1; size: many; D: .; CDR3: CSARGSRAGTEAFF; DNA: TGCAGTGCTAGAGGAAGCAGGGCTGGCACTGAAGCTTTCTTT
V: TRBV10-1; length: 15; J: TRBJ2-1; size: few; D: TRBD1; CDR3: CASSPGQGNLDEQFF; DNA: TGCGCCAGCAGTCCGGGACAGGGGAATCTGGATGAGCAGTTCTTC
V: TRBV12-3/TRBV12-4; length: 20; J: TRBJ2-1; size: .; D: TRBD2; CDR3: CASTPSPGLAGGSSYNEQFF; DNA: TGTGCCAGCACGCCATCCCCGGGACTAGCGGGGGGGAGCTCCTACAATGAGCAGTTCTTC
V: TRBV20-1; length: 10; J: TRBJ2-5; size: few; D: .; CDR3: CSAYRETQYF; DNA: TGCAGTGCCTACCGGGAGACCCAGTACTTC
V: TRBV6-6; length: 15; J: TRBJ2-7; size: .; D: TRBD1; CDR3: CASSYAGQGSYEQYF; DNA: TGTGCCAGCAGTTACGCGGGACAGGGGAGCTACGAGCAGTACTTC
V: TRBV7-9; length: 14; J: TRBJ1-1; size: many; D: .; CDR3: CASGWGFVNTEAFF; DNA: TGTGCCAGCGGTTGGGGGTTCGTCAACACTGAAGCTTTCTTT
V: TRBV5-6; length: 14; J: TRBJ1-5; size: few; D: .; CDR3: CASSKRDGGQPQHF; DNA: TGTGCCAGCAGCAAGAGGGACGGGGGACAGCCCCAGCATTTT
V: TRBV5-1; length: 14; J: TRBJ1-5; size: .; D: .; CDR3: CASSLGSVGQPQHF; DNA: TGCGCCAGCAGCTTGGGGTCAGTGGGTCAGCCCCAGCATTTT
V: TRBV7-9; length: 16; J: TRBJ2-3; size: .; D: TRBD1; CDR3: CASSEDRGPHTDTQYF; DNA: TGTGCCAGCAGCGAGGACAGGGGCCCCCACACAGATACGCAGTATTTT
V: TRBV5-6; length: 14; J: TRBJ2-7; size: .; D: TRBD1; CDR3: CASSFGTGDYEQYF; DNA: TGTGCCAGCAGCTTCGGGACAGGCGACTACGAGCAGTACTTC
V: TRBV2; length: 14; J: TRBJ2-1; size: .; D: .; CDR3: CASSDRSSYNEQFF; DNA: TGTGCCAGCAGTGACAGGAGCTCCTACAATGAGCAGTTCTTC
V: TRBV7-8; length: 15; J: TRBJ2-5; size: few; D: TRBD2; CDR3: CASRRPGLDLETQYF; DNA: TGTGCCAGCAGACGTCCGGGACTAGATTTGGAGACCCAGTACTTC